This TCR beta chain was retrieved from a study of blood T cell repertoires in COVID-19. Across the whole study: Samples came from the United States, Italy and Spain, spanning acute and convalescent COVID-19. T cells, B-cell-depleted T cells, or PBMCs supplied cDNA or gDNA.

The CDR3 spans 15 residues. In germline, CDR1 is SGHNT, CDR2 YENEEA. V gave up 3 bases and J gave up 3 bases; unmatched junction bases: 7. Method: immunoSEQ multiplex PCR; TCRdb's copy keeps in-frame clones and lacks some. The table records about 120,000 clones, 70% to 85% of them present only once. Material for sequencing was peripheral blood. The gene calls are TRBV11-3 and TRBJ2-5, with 7 bases identical to TRBD1. The receptor was isolated from a woman in her 70s with acute or convalescent COVID-19. CDR3 in DNA: TGTGCCAGCAGCTTCAGGGGGTCTACAAAAGAGACCCAGTACTTC. This codes for CASSFRGSTKETQYF.